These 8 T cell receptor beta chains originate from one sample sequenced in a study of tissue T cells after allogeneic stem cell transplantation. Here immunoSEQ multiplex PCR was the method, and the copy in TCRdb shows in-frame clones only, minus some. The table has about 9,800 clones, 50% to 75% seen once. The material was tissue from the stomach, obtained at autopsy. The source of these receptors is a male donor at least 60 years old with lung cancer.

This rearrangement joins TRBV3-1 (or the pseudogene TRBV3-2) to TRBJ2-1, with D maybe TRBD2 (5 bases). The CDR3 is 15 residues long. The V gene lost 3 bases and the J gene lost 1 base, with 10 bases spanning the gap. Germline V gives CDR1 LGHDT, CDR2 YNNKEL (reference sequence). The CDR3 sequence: CASSHNERSYNEQFF. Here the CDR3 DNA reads TGTGCCAGCAGCCACAACGAGCGGTCCTACAATGAGCAGTTCTTC.

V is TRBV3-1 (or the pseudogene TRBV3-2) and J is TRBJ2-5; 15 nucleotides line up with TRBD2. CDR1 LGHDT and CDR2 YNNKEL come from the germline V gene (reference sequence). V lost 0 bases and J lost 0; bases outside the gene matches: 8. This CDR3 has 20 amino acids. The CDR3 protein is CASSQDFPGLAGGHQETQYF. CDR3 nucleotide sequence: TGTGCCAGCAGCCAAGACTTTCCGGGACTAGCGGGGGGCCACCAAGAGACCCAGTACTTC.

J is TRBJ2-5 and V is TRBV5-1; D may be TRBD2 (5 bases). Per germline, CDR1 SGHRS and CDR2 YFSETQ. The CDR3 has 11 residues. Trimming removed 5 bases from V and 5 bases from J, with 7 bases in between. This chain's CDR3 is CASREAETQYF. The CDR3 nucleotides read TGCGCCAGCAGGGAGGCGGAGACCCAGTACTTC.

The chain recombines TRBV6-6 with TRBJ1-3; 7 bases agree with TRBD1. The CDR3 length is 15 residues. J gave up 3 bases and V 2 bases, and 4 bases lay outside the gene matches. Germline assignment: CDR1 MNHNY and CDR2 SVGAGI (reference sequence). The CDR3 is CASSYEGASGNTIYF. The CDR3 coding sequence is TGTGCCAGCAGTTACGAGGGGGCGAGTGGAAACACCATATATTTT.

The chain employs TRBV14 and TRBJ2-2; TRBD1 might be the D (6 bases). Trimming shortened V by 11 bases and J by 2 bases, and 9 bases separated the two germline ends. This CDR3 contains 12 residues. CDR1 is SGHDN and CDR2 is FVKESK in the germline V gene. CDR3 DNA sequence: TGTGCCGTCAGGGGAAACACCGGGGAGCTGTTTTTT. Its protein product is CAVRGNTGELFF. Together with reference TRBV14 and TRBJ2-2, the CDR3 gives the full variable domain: EAGVTQFPSHSVIEKGQTVTLRCDPISGHDNLYWYRRVMGKEIKFLLHFVKESKQDESGMPNNRFLAERTGGTYSTLKVQPAELEDSGVYFCAVRGNTGELFFGEGSRLTVL.

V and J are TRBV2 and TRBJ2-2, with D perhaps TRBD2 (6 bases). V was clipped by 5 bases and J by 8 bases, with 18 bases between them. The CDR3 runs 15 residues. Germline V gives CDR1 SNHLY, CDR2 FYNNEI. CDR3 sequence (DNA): TGTGCCAGCAGTACGCGGGACTCCCTTGCGGGGGAGCTGTTTTTT. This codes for CASSTRDSLAGELFF.

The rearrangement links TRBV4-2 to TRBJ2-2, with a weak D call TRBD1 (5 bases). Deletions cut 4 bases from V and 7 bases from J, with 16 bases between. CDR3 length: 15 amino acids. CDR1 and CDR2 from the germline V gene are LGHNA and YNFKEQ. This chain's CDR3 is CASSRARASYGELFF. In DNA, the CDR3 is TGTGCCAGCAGCCGGGCCAGGGCCTCTTACGGGGAGCTGTTTTTT.

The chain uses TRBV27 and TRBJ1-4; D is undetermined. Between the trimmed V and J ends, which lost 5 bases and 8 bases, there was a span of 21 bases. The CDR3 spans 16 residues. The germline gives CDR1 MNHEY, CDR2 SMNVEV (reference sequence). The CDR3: CASSPRRGLTPEKLFF. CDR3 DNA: TGTGCCAGCAGTCCCCGCCGTGGGCTGACTCCCGAAAAACTGTTTTTT. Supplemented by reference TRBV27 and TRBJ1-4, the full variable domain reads EAQVTQNPRYLITVTGKKLTVTCSQNMNHEYMSWYRQDPGLGLRQIYYSMNVEVTDKGDVPEGYKVSRKEKRNFPLILESPSPNQTSLYFCASSPRRGLTPEKLFFGSGTQLSVL.